Listed below are T cell receptor beta chains from one sample, sequenced in a study of blood T cell repertoires in COVID-19. The table came from immunoSEQ multiplex PCR; TCRdb's copy has only in-frame clones and leaves some out. The repertoire holds around 120,000 clones, with 90% as singletons. The specimen was peripheral blood. These receptors all stem from a woman in her fifties or sixties with COVID-19, enrolled during active disease. CDR3s include the opening cysteine and the closing phenylalanine or tryptophan. The order of the fields is V gene, J gene, D gene, CDR3 length, clone size, CDR3 DNA, CDR3 protein. The D gene is left open where the match is weak. The size entry is marked missing in some rows and otherwise reads once, few, many or a size class.

V: TRBV19; J: TRBJ2-7; D: .; length: 14; size: .; DNA: TGTGCCAGTAGTATAGAAGCACTAGGCTACGAGCAGTACTTC; CDR3: CASSIEALGYEQYF
V: TRBV7-2; J: TRBJ2-1; D: .; length: 11; size: .; DNA: TGTGCCAGCAGCTCAGGAGGTGAGCAGTTCTTC; CDR3: CASSSGGEQFF
V: TRBV28; J: TRBJ2-1; D: .; length: 14; size: .; DNA: TGTGCCAGCGCCTCGGGACACTACTACAATGAGCAGTTCTTC; CDR3: CASASGHYYNEQFF
V: TRBV2; J: TRBJ1-2; D: TRBD1; length: 11; size: .; DNA: TGTGCCAGCGGGACAGACTATGGCTACACCTTC; CDR3: CASGTDYGYTF
V: TRBV5-1; J: TRBJ2-1; D: TRBD1; length: 16; size: .; DNA: TGCGCCAGCAGCCATATTCGACAGGGGGCCTACAATGAGCAGTTCTTC; CDR3: CASSHIRQGAYNEQFF
V: TRBV28; J: TRBJ2-7; D: .; length: 15; size: .; DNA: TGTGCCAGCAGTAATGTCGGATCCAGCGTATACGAGCAGTACTTC; CDR3: CASSNVGSSVYEQYF
V: TRBV6-1; J: TRBJ1-3; D: TRBD1; length: 17; size: .; DNA: TGTGCCAGCAGTGAAGGGGGGGACAGGGGGCGAGGAAACACCATATATTTT; CDR3: CASSEGGDRGRGNTIYF
V: TRBV12-5; J: TRBJ2-6; D: TRBD1; length: 14; size: .; DNA: TGTGCATCCAGGGGGCTTGCTGGGGCCAACGTCCTGACTTTC; CDR3: CASRGLAGANVLTF
V: TRBV6-2/TRBV6-3; J: TRBJ1-1; D: .; length: 16; size: .; DNA: TGTGCCAGCAGTCTACTCGGGGGGCCTATGAACACTGAAGCTTTCTTT; CDR3: CASSLLGGPMNTEAFF
V: TRBV5-1; J: TRBJ1-1; D: TRBD1; length: 17; size: once; DNA: TGCGCCAGCAGCTTGGTAGTTGGGGACAGATCGAACACTGAAGCTTTCTTT; CDR3: CASSLVVGDRSNTEAFF
V: TRBV7-9; J: TRBJ2-7; D: .; length: 13; size: few; DNA: TGTGCCAGCAGCTTAGCGCTAGCCTACGAGCAGTACTTC; CDR3: CASSLALAYEQYF
V: TRBV11-3; J: TRBJ1-6; D: TRBD1; length: 14; size: .; DNA: TGTGCCAGCAGCTCGACAGGGGATAATTCACCCCTCCACTTT; CDR3: CASSSTGDNSPLHF
V: TRBV11-2; J: TRBJ1-2; D: .; length: 13; size: .; DNA: TGTGCCAGCATGTCTGCGGGCGGTTATGGCTACACCTTC; CDR3: CASMSAGGYGYTF
V: TRBV7-8; J: TRBJ2-3; D: TRBD1; length: 17; size: .; DNA: TGTGCCAGCAGCTTACTTTGGAGGACAGGGGTGACAGATACGCAGTATTTT; CDR3: CASSLLWRTGVTDTQYF
V: TRBV4-3; J: TRBJ1-5; D: TRBD1; length: 14; size: .; DNA: TGCGCCAGCAGCCAAGGGTACAGGGGGCAGCCCCAGCATTTT; CDR3: CASSQGYRGQPQHF
V: TRBV5-6; J: TRBJ2-7; D: TRBD1; length: 16; size: .; DNA: TGTGCCAGCAGCTCGGACAGGGCAATGCGTAGGTACGAGCAGTACTTC; CDR3: CASSSDRAMRRYEQYF
V: TRBV5-1; J: TRBJ1-1; D: .; length: 11; size: .; DNA: TGCGCCAGCGAAAGGGGCACTGAAGCTTTCTTT; CDR3: CASERGTEAFF
V: TRBV4-1; J: TRBJ1-1; D: TRBD1; length: 14; size: .; DNA: TGCGCCAGCAGCCCGGACAGGGCGAACACTGAAGCTTTCTTT; CDR3: CASSPDRANTEAFF
V: TRBV5-1; J: TRBJ1-5; D: TRBD1; length: 15; size: .; DNA: TGCGCCAGCAGGTATAGTGACAGGGCCAATCAGCCCCAGCATTTT; CDR3: CASRYSDRANQPQHF
V: TRBV7-3; J: TRBJ2-6; D: .; length: 16; size: .; DNA: TGTGCCAGCAGCTTAAGGGTAGGGGCGGGGGCCAACGTCCTGACTTTC; CDR3: CASSLRVGAGANVLTF
V: TRBV6-5; J: TRBJ1-2; D: .; length: 14; size: .; DNA: TGTGCCAGCAGTTACGACGGCAAGACTCGTGGCTACACCTTC; CDR3: CASSYDGKTRGYTF
V: TRBV23-1; J: TRBJ2-7; D: .; length: 13; size: .; DNA: TGCGCCAGCCCCTCGGCAGGGCGCCACGAGCAGTACTTC; CDR3: CASPSAGRHEQYF